This T cell receptor (beta chain) was obtained from a study of CD4 and CD8 cells across lung adenocarcinoma regions. The patients had localized lung adenocarcinoma, a non-small cell subtype. This clonotype came up many times. One entry per CDR3 protein, called by TCRdb with MiXCR from the PCR reads. The sample lists some 10,000 distinct CDR3 sequences; 51% were seen once. The sequenced sample was CD4+ T cells from the margin of a lung tumor. This sequence was found in a male donor with lung adenocarcinoma. The CD4 and CD8 labels of this study may be unreliable.

CDR3 loop: CASTTGGADYYEKLFF. The CDR3 nucleotides are TGTGCCAGCACCACAGGTGGCGCCGACTATTATGAAAAACTGTTTTTT. The chain combines TRBV27 with TRBJ1-4; weak D call: TRBD1 (5 bases). The CDR3 spans 16 residues. The germline V gene encodes CDR1 MNHEY and CDR2 SMNVEV (reference sequence). Trimming removed 7 bases from V and 6 bases from J, with 21 bases in between.